Below are 15 T cell receptor beta chains sequenced from a single sample in a study of beta chain features in type 1 diabetes. The entirety of the isolated RNA underwent reverse transcription, so expressed TCRB transcripts were sequenced. Some clones are missing from TCRdb's copy, which holds only in-frame ones; the method was immunoSEQ multiplex PCR. The sample lists 110,000 to 150,000 clones, 6.9% occurring once. The specimen was central memory CD4+ T cells from blood. The receptors come from a woman aged 25-40 years in good health.

This clone was seen a few times. This rearrangement joins TRBV18 to TRBJ2-7; 8 nucleotides align to TRBD2. The V and J ends lost 5 bases and 6 bases, in that order; junction bases with no gene match: 9. CDR1 KGHSH and CDR2 LQKENI come from the germline V gene. The CDR3 is 14 amino acids. For the CDR3, the DNA is TGTGCCAGCTCATCTACGGGACTAGACGGCGAGCAGTACTTC. This translates into CASSSTGLDGEQYF.

The rearrangement joins TRBV5-1 to TRBJ2-2; possibly TRBD2 for D (6 bases). Trimming left V 0 bases short and J 6 bases short, with 12 bases between. The CDR3 is made up of 15 amino acids. Germline V gene sequence: CDR1 SGHRS, CDR2 YFSETQ. Here the CDR3 DNA reads TGCGCCAGCAGCTTGGGTCCAACTAGCTCCGGGGAGCTGTTTTTT. It encodes CASSLGPTSSGELFF. Complete variable domain (other parts from reference TRBV5-1 and TRBJ2-2): KAGVTQTPRYLIKTRGQQVTLSCSPISGHRSVSWYQQTPGQGLQFLFEYFSETQRNKGNFPGRFSGRQFSNSRSEMNVSTLELGDSALYLCASSLGPTSSGELFFGEGSRLTVL.

Details on this clone: The junction does not match germline at one end; this may be a read error. V is TRBV5-1 and J is TRBJ2-1; 7 bases line up with TRBD1. There are 15 residues in the CDR3. CDR1 SGHRS and CDR2 YFSETQ come from the germline V gene. The CDR3 nucleotides are TGCGCCAGCAGTTTGGGGACGACAGGGCGTTACGAGCAGTTCTTC. This codes for CASSLGTTGRYEQFF.

The table lists this clone with many counts. The genes are TRBV7-9 and TRBJ2-7; D possibly corresponds to TRBD1 (5 bases). This CDR3 contains 13 residues. CDR1 is SEHNR and CDR2 is FQNEAQ in the germline V gene (reference sequence). Trimming took 3 bases from V and 4 from J, leaving 10 bases between them. Written as DNA, the CDR3 is TGTGCCAGCAGCTTCACAGGAGAATACGAGCAGTACTTC. Protein product: CASSFTGEYEQYF.

There are many counts of this clone. The chain combines TRBV27 with TRBJ1-1; D ambiguous. V lost 3 bases and J lost 11, with 19 bases in between. Germline CDR1 reads MNHEY; CDR2 reads SMNVEV (reference sequence). The CDR3 is made up of 14 amino acids. CDR3 loop: CASSFTARGHGAFF. For the CDR3, the DNA is TGTGCCAGCAGTTTTACCGCCCGCGGGCACGGGGCTTTCTTT.

This clone was seen ten or more times. The V gene is TRBV2, the J gene TRBJ2-1; 8 bases align to TRBD2. Per the germline V gene, CDR1 is SNHLY and CDR2 is FYNNEI. The CDR3 has 14 residues. The J segment lost 7 bases and the V segment lost 7 bases, leaving 9 bases of the junction unmatched. In DNA form, the CDR3 reads TGTGCCAGCATGCAGAGAACTAGCGGTAATGAGCAGTTCTTC. Its protein is CASMQRTSGNEQFF. The variable domain in full, with the rest retrieved from reference TRBV2 and TRBJ2-1, is EPEVTQTPSHQVTQMGQEVILRCVPISNHLYFYWYRQILGQKVEFLVSFYNNEISEKSEIFDDQFSVERPDGSNFTLKIRSTKLEDSAMYFCASMQRTSGNEQFFGPGTRLTVL.

This clone was counted once. CDR3 amino acids: CASSLALGALDTQYF. The CDR3 DNA follows: TGTGCCAGCAGCTTAGCGCTGGGGGCTTTAGATACGCAGTATTTT. This chain connects TRBV11-1 to TRBJ2-3; maybe TRBD1 (6 bases). The germline CDR1 and CDR2 sequences are SGHAT and FQDESV (reference sequence). CDR3 length: 15 residues. V lost 0 bases, J lost 5 bases, and 12 bases lay in between.

This rearrangement joins TRBV6-1 to TRBJ2-5, with D possibly matching TRBD1 (6 bases). Germline CDR1 is MNHNS and CDR2 is SASEGT. The CDR3 contains 14 residues. Trimming shortened V by 4 bases and J by 1 base, and 10 bases separated the two germline ends. The DNA for the CDR3 is TGTGCCAGCAGTGGTGGGGGCCCCCAAGAGACCCAGTACTTC. This translates into CASSGGGPQETQYF.

This clone was recorded at least ten times. The rearrangement links TRBV7-2 to TRBJ2-3; 7 positions agree with TRBD2. The CDR3 sequence is 14 residues long. Germline values: CDR1 SGHTA, CDR2 FQGNSA. J gave up 7 bases and V 8 bases, and 12 bases lay outside the gene matches. In DNA, the CDR3 is TGTGCCAGCGCGAGGGGAGGGGCGGAGAATACGCAGTATTTT. Amino acid sequence: CASARGGAENTQYF.

The chain carries TRBV15 and TRBJ2-7; no reliable D call. CDR1 is LNHNV, CDR2 YYDKDF, per germline (reference sequence). This CDR3 region has 15 residues. The V and J ends lost 1 base and 0 bases respectively, with 10 bases between them. This chain's CDR3 is CATSRVLSSSYEQYF. Written as DNA, the CDR3 is TGTGCCACCAGCAGAGTACTGTCGAGCTCCTACGAGCAGTACTTC.

This clone was counted many times. The chain carries TRBV5-6 and TRBJ2-1; 7 bases are shared with TRBD1. V lost 7 bases and J lost 3; bases outside the gene matches: 7. The CDR3 contains 14 residues. CDR1 is SGHDT, CDR2 YYEEEE, per germline. The CDR3 protein is CASSLPGGYNEQFF. The CDR3 nucleotides are TGTGCCAGCTCTCTTCCAGGGGGCTACAATGAGCAGTTCTTC. Together with reference TRBV5-6 and TRBJ2-1, the CDR3 gives the full variable domain: DAGVTQSPTHLIKTRGQQVTLRCSPKSGHDTVSWYQQALGQGPQFIFQYYEEEERQRGNFPDRFSGHQFPNYSSELNVNALLLGDSALYLCASSLPGGYNEQFFGPGTRLTVL.

The table lists this clone with a few counts. This sequence joins TRBV7-9 and TRBJ2-1; 11 bases line up with TRBD2. J was trimmed by 8 bases and V by 5 bases; bases with no gene match: 20. CDR3 length equals 19 residues. Germline CDR1 is SEHNR and CDR2 is FQNEAQ (reference sequence). The CDR3 DNA sequence: TGTGCCAGCAGCAGCCAAAGGCTTAGCGGGAGGGCCGGGGTCGATGAGCAGTTCTTC. Residues: CASSSQRLSGRAGVDEQFF.

Many counts were recorded for this clone. This sequence joins TRBV7-3 and TRBJ2-2; TRBD2 agrees at 12 bases. Germline CDR1 and CDR2: SGHTA and FQGTGA. Trimming at V came to 6 bases and at J to 7 bases, leaving 6 bases not matched to a gene. The CDR3 sequence is 15 residues long. The CDR3 here is CASRRTSGTSGELFF. DNA for the CDR3: TGTGCCAGCAGGCGGACTAGCGGGACCAGCGGGGAGCTGTTTTTT.

The CDR3 sequence is CASSSTSSGFQETQYF. The CDR3 bases are TGCGCCAGCAGCTCTACTTCTAGCGGCTTCCAAGAGACCCAGTACTTC. J is TRBJ2-5 and V is TRBV5-1; the match to TRBD2 covers 7 bases. This CDR3 has 16 residues. Germline values: CDR1 SGHRS, CDR2 YFSETQ. V dropped 3 bases and J dropped 1; count of bases not matched to a gene: 9.

In its sample, this clone was seen a few times. The rearrangement links TRBV27 to TRBJ1-5; the match to TRBD1 covers 10 bases. Germline V gene lookup returns CDR1 MNHEY and CDR2 SMNVEV (reference sequence). The CDR3 has 16 residues. V gave up 3 bases and J gave up 1 base; unmatched junction bases: 3. CDR3 in amino acids: CASSFSTGGSNQPQHF. The CDR3 DNA reads as TGTGCCAGCAGTTTCTCGACAGGGGGCAGCAATCAGCCCCAGCATTTT.